This T cell receptor beta chain was sequenced for a study of monozygotic twins with inflammatory bowel disease. Findings and caveats of the study: IBD patients, compared with healthy twins, shared fewer clonotypes with others (especially with disease activity). Among T cells, the various subtypes were not distinguishable.

As concerns this clonotype: Its antigen is undetermined.

UMIs incorporating a 6-nucleotide sample barcode were appended by means of template switching. TCRdb reprocessed the 5' RACE reads, keeping one entry per CDR3 protein, no DNA. The sample's table shows roughly 330,000 distinct CDR3 sequences. CDR1 LNHNV and CDR2 YYDKDF come from the germline V gene (reference sequence). The CDR3 has 17 amino acids. RNA in its total form was extracted from whole blood, and T cells were not sorted. This receptor was taken from a human donor with ulcerative colitis or Crohn's disease, or a healthy co-twin of an affected twin (not recorded which). Sequencing was performed on blood. The chain is built from TRBV15 and TRBJ2-3; TCRdb gives TRBD1 as the D gene, but with no DNA this cannot be confirmed. CDR3 sequence: CATSRDRTGLLTDTQYF.